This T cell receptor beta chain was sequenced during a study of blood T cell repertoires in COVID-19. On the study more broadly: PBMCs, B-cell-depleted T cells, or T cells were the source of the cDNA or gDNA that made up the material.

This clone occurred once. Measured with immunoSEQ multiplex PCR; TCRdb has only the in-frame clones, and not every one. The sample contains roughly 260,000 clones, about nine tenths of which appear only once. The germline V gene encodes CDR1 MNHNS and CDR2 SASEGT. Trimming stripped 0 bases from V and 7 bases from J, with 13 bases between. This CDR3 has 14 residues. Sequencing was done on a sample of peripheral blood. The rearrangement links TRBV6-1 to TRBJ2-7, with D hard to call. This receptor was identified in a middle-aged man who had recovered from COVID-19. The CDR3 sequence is CASSEATASKEQYF. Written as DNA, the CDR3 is TGTGCCAGCAGTGAAGCCACAGCCTCTAAGGAGCAGTACTTC.